This entry features one T cell receptor beta chain sequence. This sample was taken from a study of cytomegalovirus exposure and HLA in healthy donors. The PCR made use of 60 Vbeta and 13 Jbeta primers. Clones were read by immunoSEQ multiplex PCR, and TCRdb kept only the in-frame ones, dropping some. Of fewer than 150,000 clones listed, over 70% are singletons. This CDR3 has 14 residues. Trimming left V 6 bases short and J 2 bases short, with 12 bases between. Looked up from germline, CDR1 is ENHRY and CDR2 is SYGVKD. The receptor comes from a woman in her thirties or forties in good health and CMV-seronegative. The specimen was PBMCs. The V and J genes are TRBV10-3 and TRBJ2-3; D gene unclear. The CDR3 coding sequence is TGTGCCATCAGGCCCGGCACTAACACAGATACGCAGTATTTT. Amino acid sequence: CAIRPGTNTDTQYF.